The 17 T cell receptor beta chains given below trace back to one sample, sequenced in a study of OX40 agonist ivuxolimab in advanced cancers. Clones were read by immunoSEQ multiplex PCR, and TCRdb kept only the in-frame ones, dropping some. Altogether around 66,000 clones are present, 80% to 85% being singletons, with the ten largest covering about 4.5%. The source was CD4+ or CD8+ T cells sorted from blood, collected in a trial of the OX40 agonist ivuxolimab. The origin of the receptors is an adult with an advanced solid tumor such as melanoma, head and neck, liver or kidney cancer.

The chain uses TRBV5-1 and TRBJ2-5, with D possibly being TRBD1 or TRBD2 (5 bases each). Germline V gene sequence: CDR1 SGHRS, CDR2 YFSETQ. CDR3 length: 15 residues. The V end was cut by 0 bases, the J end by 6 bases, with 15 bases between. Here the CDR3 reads CASSLARSGRKTQYF. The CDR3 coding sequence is TGCGCCAGCAGCTTGGCCAGGTCGGGGCGGAAGACCCAGTACTTC.

CDR3 coding DNA: TGTGCCAGTAGTCCCGGACAGTACACCGGGGAGCTGTTTTTT. It encodes CASSPGQYTGELFF. The chain uses TRBV19 and TRBJ2-2; D might be TRBD1 (6 bases). Trimming cost V 5 bases and J 3 bases, with 10 bases left between them. The length of the CDR3 is 14 residues. Germline CDR1 reads LNHDA; CDR2 reads SQIVND (reference sequence).

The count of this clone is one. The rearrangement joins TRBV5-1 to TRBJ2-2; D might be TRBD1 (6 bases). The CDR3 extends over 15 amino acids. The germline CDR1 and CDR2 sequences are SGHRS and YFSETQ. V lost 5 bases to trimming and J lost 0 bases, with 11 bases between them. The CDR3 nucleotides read TGCGCCAGCAGACAGGGTATCGCGAACACCGGGGAGCTGTTTTTT. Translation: CASRQGIANTGELFF.

The CDR3 here is CASSEKVRTEESTF. The CDR3 nucleotides read TGTGCCAGCAGTGAAAAGGTGAGGACAGAGGAGTCCACCTTC. V is TRBV2 and J is TRBJ1-2; perhaps TRBD1 as D (6 bases). The CDR3 spans 14 residues. Germline V gene data show CDR1 as SNHLY and CDR2 as FYNNEI. Trimming removed 2 bases from V and 13 bases from J, with 20 bases in between. Based on the CDR3 plus reference TRBV2 and TRBJ1-2, the full variable domain is EPEVTQTPSHQVTQMGQEVILRCVPISNHLYFYWYRQILGQKVEFLVSFYNNEISEKSEIFDDQFSVERPDGSNFTLKIRSTKLEDSAMYFCASSEKVRTEESTFGSGTRLTVV.

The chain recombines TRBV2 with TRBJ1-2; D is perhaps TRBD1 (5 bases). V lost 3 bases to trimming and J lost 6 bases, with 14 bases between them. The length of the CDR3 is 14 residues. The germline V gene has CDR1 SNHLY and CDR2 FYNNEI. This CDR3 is CASSEARARDGYTF. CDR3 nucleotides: TGTGCCAGCAGTGAGGCCAGGGCCAGGGATGGCTACACCTTC.

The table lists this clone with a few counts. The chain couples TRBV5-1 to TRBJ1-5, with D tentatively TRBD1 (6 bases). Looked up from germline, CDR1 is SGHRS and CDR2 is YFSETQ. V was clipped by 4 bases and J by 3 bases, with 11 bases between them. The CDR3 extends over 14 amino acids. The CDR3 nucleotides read TGCGCCAGCAGCCCGGGGGACACCAATCAGCCCCAGCATTTT. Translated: CASSPGDTNQPQHF.

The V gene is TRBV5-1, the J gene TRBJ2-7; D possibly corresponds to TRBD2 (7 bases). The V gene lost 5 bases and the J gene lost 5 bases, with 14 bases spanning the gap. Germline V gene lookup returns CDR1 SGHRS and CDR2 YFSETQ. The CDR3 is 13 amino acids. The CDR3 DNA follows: TGCGCCAGCAGGGCGGGGGCCCCTAACGAGCAGTACTTC. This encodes CASRAGAPNEQYF.

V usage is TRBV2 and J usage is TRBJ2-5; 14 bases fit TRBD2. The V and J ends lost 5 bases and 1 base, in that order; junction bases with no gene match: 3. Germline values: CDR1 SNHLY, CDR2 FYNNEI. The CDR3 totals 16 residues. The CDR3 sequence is CASSWTSGGTQETQYF. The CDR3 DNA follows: TGTGCCAGCAGTTGGACTAGCGGGGGGACCCAAGAGACCCAGTACTTC.

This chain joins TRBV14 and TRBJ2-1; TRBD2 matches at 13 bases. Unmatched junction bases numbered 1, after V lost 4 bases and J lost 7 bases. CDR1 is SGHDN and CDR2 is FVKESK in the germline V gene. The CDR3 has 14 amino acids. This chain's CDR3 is CASSPTSGGNEQFF. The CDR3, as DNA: TGTGCCAGCAGCCCGACTAGCGGGGGGAATGAGCAGTTCTTC.

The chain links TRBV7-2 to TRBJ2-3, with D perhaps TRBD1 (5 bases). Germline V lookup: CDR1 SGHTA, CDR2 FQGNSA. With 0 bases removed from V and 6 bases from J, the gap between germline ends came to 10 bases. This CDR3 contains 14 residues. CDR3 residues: CASSLAGARDTQYF. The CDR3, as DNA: TGTGCCAGCAGCTTAGCAGGGGCCAGGGATACGCAGTATTTT.

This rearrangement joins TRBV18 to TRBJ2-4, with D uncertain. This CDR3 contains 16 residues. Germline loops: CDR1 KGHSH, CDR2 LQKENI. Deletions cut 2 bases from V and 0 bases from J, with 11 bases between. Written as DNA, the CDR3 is TGTGCCAGCTCACCAATAAACCTACTAGCCAAAAACATTCAGTACTTC. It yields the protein CASSPINLLAKNIQYF.

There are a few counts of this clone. CDR3 nucleotide sequence: TGTGCCAGCAGCTTCGGTGGAAACACCATATATTTT. Encoded protein: CASSFGGNTIYF. J is TRBJ1-3 and V is TRBV5-8; D is ambiguous. Germline-derived CDR1 and CDR2 are SGHTS and YDEGEE. The CDR3 totals 12 residues. V shed 2 bases and J shed 3 bases, with 3 bases lying between them. The complete variable domain, with remaining parts taken from reference TRBV5-8 and TRBJ1-3, reads EAGVTQSPTHLIKTRGQQATLRCSPISGHTSVYWYQQALGLGLQFLLWYDEGEERNRGNFPPRFSGRQFPNYSSELNVNALELEDSALYLCASSFGGNTIYFGEGSWLTVV.

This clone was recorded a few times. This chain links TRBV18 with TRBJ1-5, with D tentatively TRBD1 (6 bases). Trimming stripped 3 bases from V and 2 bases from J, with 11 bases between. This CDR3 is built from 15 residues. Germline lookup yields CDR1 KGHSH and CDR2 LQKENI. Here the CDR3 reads CASSPTGKGNQPQHF. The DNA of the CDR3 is TGTGCCAGCTCACCCACAGGGAAAGGCAATCAGCCCCAGCATTTT.

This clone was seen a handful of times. The CDR3 DNA is TGCGCCAGCAGCTTGGGGACCCTCTCTGGGGCCAACGTCCTGACTTTC. Protein product: CASSLGTLSGANVLTF. V and J are TRBV5-1 and TRBJ2-6; D unresolved. The CDR3 consists of 16 residues. Trimming pared 0 bases from V and 0 bases from J, leaving 7 bases between. CDR1 is SGHRS, CDR2 YFSETQ, per germline.

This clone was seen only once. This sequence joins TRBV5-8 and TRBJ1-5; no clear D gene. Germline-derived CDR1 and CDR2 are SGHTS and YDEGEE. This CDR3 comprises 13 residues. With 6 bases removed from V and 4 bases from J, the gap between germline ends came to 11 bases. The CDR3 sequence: CASTHGRNQPQHF. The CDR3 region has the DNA TGTGCCAGCACCCACGGGCGAAATCAGCCCCAGCATTTT.

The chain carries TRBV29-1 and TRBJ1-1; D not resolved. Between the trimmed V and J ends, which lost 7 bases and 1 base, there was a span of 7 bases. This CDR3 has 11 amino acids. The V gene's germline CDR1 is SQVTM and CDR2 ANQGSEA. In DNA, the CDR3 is TGCAGCGGAGTTAGGAACACTGAAGCTTTCTTT. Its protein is CSGVRNTEAFF.

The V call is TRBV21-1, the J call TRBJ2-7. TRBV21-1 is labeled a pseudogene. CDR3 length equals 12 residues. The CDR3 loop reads CASSKGPYEQYF. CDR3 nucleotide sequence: TGTGCCAGCAGCAAAGGCCCCTACGAGCAGTACTTC.